This T cell receptor (beta chain) was captured by sequencing in a study of CD8+CD57+ T cells in acquired aplastic anemia. Profiling of TCR beta VDJ combinations and CDR3 sequences used genomic DNA as template. TCRdb reprocessed the reads with MiXCR, giving one entry per CDR3 protein. The top ten clones hold about 29% of a sample with approximately 200,000 distinct CDR3 sequences, 60% to 65% of them seen once. The CDR3 is 12 residues long. The germline gives CDR1 DFQATT, CDR2 SNEGSKA (reference sequence). With V trimmed by 6 bases and J by 4 bases, 2 bases remained unmatched. The sequence derives from a human donor in good health. The V call is TRBV20-1, the J call TRBJ2-1; TRBD2 matches 8 bases. Sequencing input: sorted CD4+, CD8+, or CD8+CD57+ T cells (not recorded which) from PBMCs. CDR3 in amino acids: CSAVAGYNEQFF. In DNA form, the CDR3 reads TGCAGTGCGGTAGCGGGATACAATGAGCAGTTCTTC.